Given below is one T cell receptor (beta chain) in context. The sample is drawn from a study of control samples from healthy donors and cancer patients. The CDR3 loop spans 15 amino acids. V lost 7 bases to trimming and J lost 8 bases, with 23 bases between them. Looked up from germline, CDR1 is SQVTM and CDR2 is ANQGSEA. Measured with immunoSEQ multiplex PCR; TCRdb has only the in-frame clones, and not every one. In total, the table holds around 190,000 clones. Sequencing was done on a sample of blood. The chain recombines TRBV29-1 with TRBJ1-4, with a possible D match to TRBD1 (6 bases). The TCR comes from a woman between 25 and 40 years old in good health. CDR3 in amino acids: CSGVHRERTGEKLFF. The CDR3 DNA is TGCAGCGGCGTACACAGGGAAAGGACGGGGGAAAAACTGTTTTTT. The whole variable domain, remainder taken from reference TRBV29-1 and TRBJ1-4, is SAVISQKPSRDICQRGTSLTIQCQVDSQVTMMFWYRQQPGQSLTLIATANQGSEATYESGFVIDKFPISRPNLTFSTLTVSNMSPEDSSIYLCSGVHRERTGEKLFFGSGTQLSVL.